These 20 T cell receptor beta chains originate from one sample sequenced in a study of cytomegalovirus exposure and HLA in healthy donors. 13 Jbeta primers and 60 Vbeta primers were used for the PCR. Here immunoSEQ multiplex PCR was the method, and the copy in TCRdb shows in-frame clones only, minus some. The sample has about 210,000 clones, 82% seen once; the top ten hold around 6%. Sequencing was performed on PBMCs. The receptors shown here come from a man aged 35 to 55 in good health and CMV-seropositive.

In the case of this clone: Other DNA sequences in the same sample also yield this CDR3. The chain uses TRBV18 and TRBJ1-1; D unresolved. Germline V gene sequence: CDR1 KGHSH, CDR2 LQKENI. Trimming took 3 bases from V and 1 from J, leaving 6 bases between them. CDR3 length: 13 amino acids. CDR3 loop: CASSPRQNTEAFF. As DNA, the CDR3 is TGTGCCAGCTCACCGAGACAGAACACTGAAGCTTTCTTT.

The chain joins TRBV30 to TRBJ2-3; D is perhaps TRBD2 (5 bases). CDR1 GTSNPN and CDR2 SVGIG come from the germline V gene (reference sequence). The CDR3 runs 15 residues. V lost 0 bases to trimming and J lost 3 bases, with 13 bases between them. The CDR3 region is CAWSVGSYETDTQYF. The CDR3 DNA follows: TGTGCCTGGAGTGTAGGGAGTTACGAGACAGATACGCAGTATTTT.

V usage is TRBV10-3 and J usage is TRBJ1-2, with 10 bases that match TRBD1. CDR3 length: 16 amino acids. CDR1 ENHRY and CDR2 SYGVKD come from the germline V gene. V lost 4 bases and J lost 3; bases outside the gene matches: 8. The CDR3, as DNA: TGTGCCATCAGTGGGGGACAGGGGAATCTAGACTATGGCTACACCTTC. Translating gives CAISGGQGNLDYGYTF.

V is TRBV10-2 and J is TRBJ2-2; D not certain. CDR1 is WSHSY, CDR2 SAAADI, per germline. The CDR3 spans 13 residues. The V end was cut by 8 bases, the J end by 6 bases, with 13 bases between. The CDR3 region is CASLGVGPGELFF. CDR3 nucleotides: TGCGCCAGCCTGGGTGTGGGCCCCGGGGAGCTGTTTTTT.

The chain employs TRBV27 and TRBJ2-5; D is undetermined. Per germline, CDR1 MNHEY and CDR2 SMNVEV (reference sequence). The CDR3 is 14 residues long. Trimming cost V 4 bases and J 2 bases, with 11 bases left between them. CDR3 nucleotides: TGTGCCAGCAGTTCGAGTCGCGTACAAGAGACCCAGTACTTC. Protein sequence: CASSSSRVQETQYF.

The CDR3 bases are TGCGCCAGCAGCCAAGTATCTACCCGGTCGGTATCCACAGATACGCAGTATTTT. This translates into CASSQVSTRSVSTDTQYF. J is TRBJ2-3 and V is TRBV4-1, with unresolved D. The CDR3 has 18 amino acids. V was clipped by 1 base and J by 2 bases, with 19 bases between them. Germline assignment: CDR1 MGHRA and CDR2 YSYEKL.

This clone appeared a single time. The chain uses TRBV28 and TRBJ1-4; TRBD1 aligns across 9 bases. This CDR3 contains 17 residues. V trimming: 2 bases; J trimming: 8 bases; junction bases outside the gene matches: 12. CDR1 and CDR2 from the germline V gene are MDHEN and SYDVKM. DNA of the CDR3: TGTGCCAGCAGTTTAGAGGGCCCCGGGACAGGGAACGAAAAACTGTTTTTT. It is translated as CASSLEGPGTGNEKLFF.

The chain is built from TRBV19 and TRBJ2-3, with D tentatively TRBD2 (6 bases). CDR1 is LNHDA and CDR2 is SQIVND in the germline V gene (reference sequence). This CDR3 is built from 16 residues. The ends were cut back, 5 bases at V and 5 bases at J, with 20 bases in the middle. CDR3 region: CASSDRLEGTKDTQYF. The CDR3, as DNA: TGTGCCAGTAGTGACCGACTAGAGGGGACCAAAGATACGCAGTATTTT.

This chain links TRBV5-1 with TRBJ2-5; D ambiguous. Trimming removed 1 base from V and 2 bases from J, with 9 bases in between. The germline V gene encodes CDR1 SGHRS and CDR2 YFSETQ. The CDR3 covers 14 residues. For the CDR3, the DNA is TGCGCCAGCAGCTTGCAGGCAGATCAAGAGACCCAGTACTTC. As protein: CASSLQADQETQYF.

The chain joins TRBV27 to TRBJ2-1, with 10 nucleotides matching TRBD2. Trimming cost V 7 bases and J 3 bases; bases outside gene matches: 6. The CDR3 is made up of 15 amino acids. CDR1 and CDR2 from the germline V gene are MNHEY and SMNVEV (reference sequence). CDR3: CASTRPSGSYNEQFF. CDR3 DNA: TGTGCCAGCACCCGCCCTAGCGGGAGCTACAATGAGCAGTTCTTC.

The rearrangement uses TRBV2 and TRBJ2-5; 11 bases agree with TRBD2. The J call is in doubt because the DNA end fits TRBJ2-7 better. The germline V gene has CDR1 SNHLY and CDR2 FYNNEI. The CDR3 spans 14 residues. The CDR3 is CASSDTSGSIEQYF. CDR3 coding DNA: TGTGCCAGCAGTGACACTAGCGGGAGTATCGAGCAGTACTTC.

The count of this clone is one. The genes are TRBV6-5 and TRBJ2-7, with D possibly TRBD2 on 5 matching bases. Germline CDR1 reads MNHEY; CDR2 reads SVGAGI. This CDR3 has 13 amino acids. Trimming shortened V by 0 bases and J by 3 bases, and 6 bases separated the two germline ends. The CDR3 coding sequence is TGTGCCAGCAGTTACTCGGCGGGCTACGAGCAGTACGTC. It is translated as CASSYSAGYEQYV.

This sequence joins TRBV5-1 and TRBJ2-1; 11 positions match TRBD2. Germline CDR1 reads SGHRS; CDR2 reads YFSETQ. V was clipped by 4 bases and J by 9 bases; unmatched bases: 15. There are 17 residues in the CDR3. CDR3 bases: TGCGCCAGCAGCAAACCCGGGACTAGCGGTCCCACAAGTGAGCAGTTCTTC. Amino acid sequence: CASSKPGTSGPTSEQFF.

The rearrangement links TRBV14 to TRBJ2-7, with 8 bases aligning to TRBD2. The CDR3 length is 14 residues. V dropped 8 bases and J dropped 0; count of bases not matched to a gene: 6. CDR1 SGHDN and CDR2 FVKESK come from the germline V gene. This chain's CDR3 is CASSFGGGSYEQYF. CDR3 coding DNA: TGTGCCAGCTCTTTCGGGGGGGGCTCCTACGAGCAGTACTTC.

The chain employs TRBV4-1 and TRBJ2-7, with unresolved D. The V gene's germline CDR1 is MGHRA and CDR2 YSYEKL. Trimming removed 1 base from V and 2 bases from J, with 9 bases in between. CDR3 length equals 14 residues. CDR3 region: CASSQVIGAYEQYF. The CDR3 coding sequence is TGCGCCAGCAGCCAAGTAATCGGAGCCTACGAGCAGTACTTC.

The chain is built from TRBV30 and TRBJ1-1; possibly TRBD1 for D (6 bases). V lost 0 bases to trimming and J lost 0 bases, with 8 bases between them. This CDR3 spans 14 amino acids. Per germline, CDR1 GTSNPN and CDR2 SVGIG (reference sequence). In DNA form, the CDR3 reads TGTGCCTGGAGTGTGGGACATTTGAACACTGAAGCTTTCTTT. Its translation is CAWSVGHLNTEAFF. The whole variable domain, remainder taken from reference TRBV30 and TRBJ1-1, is SQTIHQWPATLVQPVGSPLSLECTVEGTSNPNLYWYRQAAGRGLQLLFYSVGIGQISSEVPQNLSASRPQDRQFILSSKKLLLSDSGFYLCAWSVGHLNTEAFFGQGTRLTVV.

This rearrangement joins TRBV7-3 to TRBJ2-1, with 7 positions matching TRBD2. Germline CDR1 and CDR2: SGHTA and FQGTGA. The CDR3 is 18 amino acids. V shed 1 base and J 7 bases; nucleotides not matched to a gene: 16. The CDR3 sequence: CASSLNSGGEGERNEQFF. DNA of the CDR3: TGTGCCAGCAGCTTAAACTCTGGAGGGGAGGGAGAAAGAAATGAGCAGTTCTTC.

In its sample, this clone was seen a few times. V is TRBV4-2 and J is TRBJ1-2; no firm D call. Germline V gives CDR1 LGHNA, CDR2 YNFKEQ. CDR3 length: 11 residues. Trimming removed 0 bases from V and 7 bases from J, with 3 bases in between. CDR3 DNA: TGTGCCAGCAGCCAAGATCGTGGCTACACCTTC. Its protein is CASSQDRGYTF.

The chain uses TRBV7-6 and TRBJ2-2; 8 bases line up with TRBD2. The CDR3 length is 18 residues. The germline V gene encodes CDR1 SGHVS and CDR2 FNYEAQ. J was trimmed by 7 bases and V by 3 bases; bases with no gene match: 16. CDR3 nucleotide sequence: TGTGCCAGCAGCTTTCCCCGGGACGGACAGCGGGGGAGCGGGGAGCTGTTTTTT. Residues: CASSFPRDGQRGSGELFF.

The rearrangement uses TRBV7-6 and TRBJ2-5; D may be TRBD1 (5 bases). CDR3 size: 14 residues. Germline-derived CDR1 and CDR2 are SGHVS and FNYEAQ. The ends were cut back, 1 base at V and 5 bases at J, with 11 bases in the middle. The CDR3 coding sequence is TGTGCCAGCAGCTTAGTGTTTAGGGGCGAGACCCAGTACTTC. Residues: CASSLVFRGETQYF.